This record covers a single TCR beta chain. The antigen remains undetermined. The data were obtained in a study of regulatory T cells in long-lasting Graves disease. With 5 bases clipped from V and 4 bases from J, the junction kept 5 bases outside the gene matches. Per the germline V gene, CDR1 is LNHDA and CDR2 is SQIVND (reference sequence). This CDR3 contains 14 residues. Described time point: persistent/refractory GD, antithyroid drugs over 5 years with positive TRAb. The TCR library was made from RNA extracted from PBMCs. EDTA tubes held approximately 8.8 milliliters of peripheral blood from each patient. Study-level findings and limits: Samples came from peripheral blood alone, without thyroid tissue. Persistent patients had a count of shared public clonotypes (approximately 3,000) that exceeded that of new patients (966).

iRepertoire HTBI primers and Arm-PCR of CDR3 regions built TCR beta libraries. TCRdb processed the multiplex PCR reads anew with MiXCR; each CDR3 protein has one entry. The table shows around 500,000 distinct CDR3 sequences, with roughly 20% occurring only once. The material sequenced was peripheral blood mononuclear cells (PBMCs), taken when the disease was refractory, from a patient treated with antithyroid drugs. The genes are TRBV19 and TRBJ1-1, with TRBD1 identical over 9 bases. The sequence came from a female donor with Graves disease. The CDR3 sequence: CASSPQTGGTEAFF. The CDR3 DNA sequence: TGTGCCAGTAGTCCCCAGACAGGGGGCACTGAAGCTTTCTTT.